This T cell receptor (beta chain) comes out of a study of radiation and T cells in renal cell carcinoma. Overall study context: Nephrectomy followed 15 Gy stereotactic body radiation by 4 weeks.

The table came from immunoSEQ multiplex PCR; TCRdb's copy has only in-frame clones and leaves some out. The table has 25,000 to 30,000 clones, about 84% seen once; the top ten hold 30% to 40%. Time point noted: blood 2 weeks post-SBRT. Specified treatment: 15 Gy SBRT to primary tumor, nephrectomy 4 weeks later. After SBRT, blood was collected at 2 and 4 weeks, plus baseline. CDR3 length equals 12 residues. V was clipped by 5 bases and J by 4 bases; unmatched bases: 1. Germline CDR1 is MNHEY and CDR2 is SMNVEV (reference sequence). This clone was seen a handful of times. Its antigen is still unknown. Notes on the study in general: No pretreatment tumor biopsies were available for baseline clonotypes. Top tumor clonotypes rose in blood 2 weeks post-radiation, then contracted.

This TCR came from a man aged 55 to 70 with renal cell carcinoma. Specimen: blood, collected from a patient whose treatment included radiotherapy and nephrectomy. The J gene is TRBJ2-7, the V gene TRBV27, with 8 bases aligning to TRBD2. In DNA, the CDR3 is TGTGCCAGCAGTCCTAGCGGGTACGAGCAGTACTTC. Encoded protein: CASSPSGYEQYF.